A selection of T cell receptor beta chains follows, all from one sample in a study of cytomegalovirus exposure and HLA in healthy donors. Sequenced by immunoSEQ multiplex PCR; TCRdb stores in-frame clones only, minus some. The table records around 150,000 clones, around 65% of them present only once. Sequenced input: PBMCs. All receptors derive from a woman in her sixties in good health and CMV-seronegative. The CDR3 runs from the conserved cysteine through the conserved F or W. Each record gives: clone size, D gene, V gene, J gene, CDR3 DNA, CDR3 protein. D genes are given only for firm matches. Expanded clones get a size class; other rows say once, few or many, or leave the size out.

few	-	TRBV29-1	TRBJ1-4	TGCAGCGTTCGTATCACCGGGACACCAAGTCCGTTTTTT	CSVRITGTPSPFF
-	TRBD1	TRBV28	TRBJ2-1	TGTGCCAGCAGTCCACCCAGGACAGGGTCCTACAATGAGCAGTTCTTC	CASSPPRTGSYNEQFF
few	-	TRBV28	TRBJ1-5	TGTGCCAGCTCCCGGGGGGGCGGCAATCAGCCCCAGCATTTT	CASSRGGGNQPQHF
few	TRBD2	TRBV9	TRBJ2-7	TGTGCCAGCAGCGTAGCGGGCGGGGGGGCCCCCTACGAGCAGTACTTC	CASSVAGGGAPYEQYF
few	-	TRBV7-6	TRBJ1-1	TGTGCCAGCAGCCTTCTAACAGGAACTGAAGCTTTCTTT	CASSLLTGTEAFF
-	-	TRBV2	TRBJ1-6	TGTGCCAGCAGGGGAGCTCCAAATAATTCACCCCTCCACTTT	CASRGAPNNSPLHF
-	-	TRBV9	TRBJ1-6	TGTGCCAGCAGCGTAAGGGGGTTCAATTCACCCCTTCACTTT	CASSVRGFNSPLHF
-	-	TRBV18	TRBJ1-2	TGTGCCAGCTCACTAACAACAGAGACAGTCGTTGGCTACACCTTC	CASSLTTETVVGYTF
-	TRBD2	TRBV7-6	TRBJ2-1	TGTGCCAGCAGAGATTGGGACGGGGGGGATGAGCAGTTCTTC	CASRDWDGGDEQFF
few	TRBD1	TRBV5-6	TRBJ1-1	TGTGCCAGCAGCTGGGTGGACAGGACAAACACTGAAGCTTTCTTT	CASSWVDRTNTEAFF
-	TRBD2	TRBV5-1	TRBJ2-1	TGCGCCAGCAGCTTGGGGGGACTAGCGGGAGCCAATGAGCAGTTCTTC	CASSLGGLAGANEQFF
-	-	TRBV2	TRBJ2-7	TGTGCCAGCACTGAATCTCAGGGGCGGGAGCAGTACTTC	CASTESQGREQYF
-	TRBD2	TRBV7-8	TRBJ2-1	TGTGCCAGCAGCTTAGAACTAGCGGGGGGAAATGAGCAGTTCTTC	CASSLELAGGNEQFF
-	-	TRBV5-1	TRBJ2-7	TGCGCCAGCAGCCCTCAGGGGCTATCCTACGAGCAGTACTTC	CASSPQGLSYEQYF
-	TRBD1	TRBV7-8	TRBJ2-7	TGTGCCAGCAGCTTAGACAGGGGGTCAACCTACGAGCAGTACTTC	CASSLDRGSTYEQYF
-	-	TRBV19	TRBJ1-1	TGTGCCAGTACCCAATACGGCGGGGGGAACACTGAAGCTTTCTTT	CASTQYGGGNTEAFF
-	TRBD1	TRBV6-1	TRBJ2-6	TGTGCCAGCAGGGGACAGGGGCCCGGGGCCAACGTCCTGACTTTC	CASRGQGPGANVLTF
few	-	TRBV29-1	TRBJ2-5	TGCAGCGTTCAGATCGGGTCAGAGCAGTACTTC	CSVQIGSEQYF
-	-	TRBV5-4	TRBJ2-3	TGTGCCAGCAGCTTGATTGGGACAAGAGATACGCAGTATTTT	CASSLIGTRDTQYF
-	TRBD2	TRBV29-1	TRBJ2-1	TGCAGCGTTGGGACGTGGCGGGAGGGGAGCAATGAGCAGTTCTTC	CSVGTWREGSNEQFF
-	-	TRBV28	TRBJ1-5	TGTGCCAGCAGTTACCCGGGATCCAATCAGCCCCAGCATTTT	CASSYPGSNQPQHF
-	-	TRBV5-1	TRBJ2-7	TGCGCCAGCAGCTTGGAGGTGGGAGGACTCTACGAGCAGTACTTC	CASSLEVGGLYEQYF
-	-	TRBV7-2	TRBJ2-4	TGTGCCAGCAGCTTTTTCGGCGGCATTCAGTACTTC	CASSFFGGIQYF
-	-	TRBV2	TRBJ1-4	TGTGCCAGCAGCCTCCGGGGGGTGCTTAATGAAAAACTGTTTTTT	CASSLRGVLNEKLFF
few	-	TRBV27	TRBJ1-2	TGTGCCAGCAGTTCGGCAGGCTATGGCTACACCTTC	CASSSAGYGYTF
-	-	TRBV21-1	TRBJ2-7	TGTGCCAGCAGCGCCCCGGGACAGAGGAAGAAGCAGTACTTC	CASSAPGQRKKQYF
-	TRBD1	TRBV7-9	TRBJ1-4	TGTTCCAGCAGCGCCAGGGGGAAGAGGAGTGAAAAACTGTTTTTT	CSSSARGKRSEKLFF